This T cell receptor (beta chain) was found in a study of T-cell memory formation after mild COVID-19. TCRdb re-called the 5' RACE reads with MiXCR, one entry per CDR3 protein. Among about 600,000 distinct CDR3 sequences listed, roughly 21% were seen once. Study-wide points: Clones that shrank (day 15 to 85) were balanced CD4/CD8, whereas later expanders leaned CD4+.

Germline V lookup: CDR1 MNHEY, CDR2 SVGEGT. The V end lost 0 bases, the J end lost 5 bases, and 11 bases lay between the germline ends. The CDR3 spans 15 residues. This clonotype was found a few times. Its antigen is as yet unknown. The chain employs TRBV6-2 or TRBV6-3 and TRBJ2-1; D is possibly TRBD2 (6 bases). Source material: PBMCs or a T cell subset sorted from them (not recorded which). The origin of this receptor is an adult woman who had mild COVID-19 (a few samples of this study predate the infection). Cell type and time point are not known. The CDR3 DNA reads as TGTGCCAGCAGTTACTCGCGGGGTCTTCACAATGAGCAGTTCTTC. Residues: CASSYSRGLHNEQFF.